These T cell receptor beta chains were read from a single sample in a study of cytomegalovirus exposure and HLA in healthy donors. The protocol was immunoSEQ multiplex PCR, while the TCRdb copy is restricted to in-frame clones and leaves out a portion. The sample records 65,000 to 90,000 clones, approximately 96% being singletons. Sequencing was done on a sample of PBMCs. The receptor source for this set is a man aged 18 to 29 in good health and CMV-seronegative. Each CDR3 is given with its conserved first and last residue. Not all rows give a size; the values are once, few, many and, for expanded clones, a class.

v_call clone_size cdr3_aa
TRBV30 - CAWRRVGQGRGYTF
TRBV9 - CASSVAPIGQQPDTQYF
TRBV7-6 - CASSPERIAGNTIYF
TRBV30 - CAWSPVEGGGQPQHF
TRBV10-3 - CAIGTSGGFSSTDTQYF
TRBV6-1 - CASSGRQGFQDTQYF
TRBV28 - CASSLSTGSIRQPQHF
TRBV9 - CASSDTGSIQYF
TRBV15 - CATSRGPNGYTF
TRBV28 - CASIQTGGYYGYTF
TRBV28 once CASSLKDPGRGTDTQYF
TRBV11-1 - CASSLAAGEQYF
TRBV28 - CASSPTVRGAKLFF
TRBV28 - CASSSDSFLGYTF